The 26 T cell receptor beta chains in this list originate from one sample, sequenced in a study of shared clonotypes between healthy human individuals. Data came from immunoSEQ multiplex PCR; TCRdb stores just in-frame clones and leaves some out. This sample yields 2 million to 3 million clones, of which approximately 93% are seen a single time; roughly 0.39% belongs to the top ten. The specimen was naive CD4+ T cells from PBMCs. Documented subset: CD45RA+ positively selected. The receptors here all came from a man aged 18 to 29 in good health. Some clones in this sample may be carry-over from other donors' samples.

The chain uses TRBV18 and TRBJ2-3; maybe TRBD2 (5 bases). V lost 4 bases, J lost 1 base, and 9 bases lay in between. Looked up from germline, CDR1 is KGHSH and CDR2 is LQKENI. The CDR3 sequence is 14 residues long. The CDR3 sequence is CASSLVGGTDTQYF. The CDR3 nucleotides read TGTGCCAGCTCACTTGTGGGAGGCACAGATACGCAGTATTTT.

This clone was seen a handful of times. V is TRBV19 and J is TRBJ1-2; D gene ambiguous. CDR3 length: 14 residues. Trimming took off 2 bases at V and 0 bases at J, with 7 bases between the two ends. Per germline, CDR1 LNHDA and CDR2 SQIVND (reference sequence). Here the CDR3 DNA reads TGTGCCAGTAGTATACAGACCACTAACTATGGCTACACCTTC. Its protein is CASSIQTTNYGYTF.

The J gene is TRBJ1-1, the V gene TRBV5-1; 7 bases line up with TRBD1. The germline V gene encodes CDR1 SGHRS and CDR2 YFSETQ. The CDR3 is 13 amino acids. J gave up 5 bases and V 2 bases, and 3 bases lay outside the gene matches. The CDR3: CASSFEGATEAFF. Written as DNA, the CDR3 is TGCGCCAGCAGCTTCGAGGGGGCGACTGAAGCTTTCTTT.

This chain connects TRBV6-5 to TRBJ2-7, with TRBD2 identical over 7 bases. The J segment lost 1 base and the V segment lost 9 bases, leaving 9 bases of the junction unmatched. The CDR3 contains 14 residues. Germline V gene lookup returns CDR1 MNHEY and CDR2 SVGAGI. CDR3 DNA: TGTGCCAGTTTTAGGGGAGGGCCTTCCTACGAGCAGTACTTC. It specifies CASFRGGPSYEQYF.

With regard to this clone: Other DNA sequences in this sample translate to the same CDR3. The rearrangement joins TRBV19 to TRBJ1-5, with D possibly TRBD1 on 6 matching bases. The germline V and J ends were trimmed by 4 bases and 7 bases, with 14 bases remaining between them. The CDR3 covers 14 residues. The germline V gene has CDR1 LNHDA and CDR2 SQIVND (reference sequence). CDR3 loop: CASSTTGGGQPQHF. The CDR3 DNA reads as TGTGCCAGTAGTACCACAGGAGGGGGACAGCCCCAGCATTTT.

This chain joins TRBV20-1 and TRBJ2-7; D ambiguous. CDR3 size: 11 residues. V gave up 5 bases and J gave up 6 bases, with 11 bases separating them. Germline lookup yields CDR1 DFQATT and CDR2 SNEGSKA (reference sequence). In DNA form, the CDR3 reads TGCAGTGCTCCTTTGCCGGGCGAGCAGTACTTC. Protein: CSAPLPGEQYF.

J is TRBJ2-3 and V is TRBV11-3; a weak D match, TRBD2 (7 bases). Germline assignment: CDR1 SGHNT and CDR2 YENEEA. CDR3 length: 14 residues. V shed 4 bases and J shed 3 bases, with 11 bases lying between them. Here the CDR3 DNA reads TGTGCCAGCAGCTCCGAGGGGGGGACAGATACGCAGTATTTT. Its translation: CASSSEGGTDTQYF.

The rearrangement joins TRBV5-1 to TRBJ1-1, with D uncertain. Germline CDR1 reads SGHRS; CDR2 reads YFSETQ. The V gene lost 0 bases and the J gene lost 1 base, with 13 bases spanning the gap. The CDR3 loop spans 16 amino acids. The CDR3 is CASSLGRRAPNTEAFF. DNA for the CDR3: TGCGCCAGCAGCTTGGGAAGACGGGCCCCGAACACTGAAGCTTTCTTT. Based on the CDR3 plus reference TRBV5-1 and TRBJ1-1, the full variable domain is KAGVTQTPRYLIKTRGQQVTLSCSPISGHRSVSWYQQTPGQGLQFLFEYFSETQRNKGNFPGRFSGRQFSNSRSEMNVSTLELGDSALYLCASSLGRRAPNTEAFFGQGTRLTVV.

Regarding this clone: Within the sample, other DNA sequences also encode this same CDR3. The chain has TRBV11-3 and TRBJ2-2; D is perhaps TRBD2 (7 bases). The V and J ends lost 2 bases and 7 bases respectively, with 11 bases between them. The CDR3 covers 14 residues. Germline V gene data show CDR1 as SGHNT and CDR2 as YENEEA. The DNA of the CDR3 is TGTGCCAGCAGCTTAAGGGGGGGAAGCGGGGAGCTGTTTTTT. Amino acids: CASSLRGGSGELFF.

V gene TRBV6-5 combines with J gene TRBJ2-1, with TRBD2 identical over 11 bases. This CDR3 spans 14 amino acids. The V and J ends lost 5 bases and 8 bases, in that order; junction bases with no gene match: 5. Germline CDR1 and CDR2: MNHEY and SVGAGI. The CDR3 loop reads CASSNSGRGDEQFF. CDR3 in DNA: TGTGCCAGCAGTAATAGCGGGAGGGGAGATGAGCAGTTCTTC.

Concerning this clone: Other DNA sequences in the sample encode the same CDR3. The V call is TRBV18, the J call TRBJ1-4, with D maybe TRBD1 (5 bases). The germline CDR1 and CDR2 sequences are KGHSH and LQKENI. The CDR3 loop spans 15 amino acids. Deletions cut 1 base from V and 4 bases from J, with 10 bases between. The CDR3 bases are TGTGCCAGCTCACCACAGGGGTCGAGTAATGAAAAACTGTTTTTT. Its protein product is CASSPQGSSNEKLFF.

Comment on this clone: The same CDR3 is also encoded by other DNA sequences in this sample. The chain uses TRBV7-9 and TRBJ2-3; D gene ambiguous. This CDR3 is 12 amino acids long. The V gene lost 5 bases and the J gene lost 1 base, with 4 bases spanning the gap. Germline V gene sequence: CDR1 SEHNR, CDR2 FQNEAQ (reference sequence). CDR3: CASSLGTDTQYF. Written as DNA, the CDR3 is TGTGCCAGCAGCCTGGGCACAGATACGCAGTATTTT.

The chain combines TRBV4-3 with TRBJ2-2; 8 bases are a match to TRBD2. The CDR3 sequence is 16 residues long. The J segment lost 6 bases and the V segment lost 0 bases, leaving 6 bases of the junction unmatched. Germline V gene sequence: CDR1 LGHNA, CDR2 YSLEER. This CDR3 is CASSQDTGLVSGELFF. CDR3 in DNA: TGCGCCAGCAGCCAAGATACGGGACTAGTCTCCGGGGAGCTGTTTTTT.

The chain carries TRBV5-1 and TRBJ2-7; D may be TRBD1 (6 bases). Trimming took off 4 bases at V and 5 bases at J, with 19 bases between the two ends. There are 15 residues in the CDR3. Germline CDR1 and CDR2: SGHRS and YFSETQ. CDR3 coding DNA: TGCGCCAGCAGCGGAGGACCCGGGACATCACACGAGCAGTACTTC. Translating gives CASSGGPGTSHEQYF.

The rearrangement uses TRBV7-6 and TRBJ2-3; 13 bases map to TRBD2. The CDR3 is 16 amino acids. Germline CDR1 SGHVS, CDR2 FNYEAQ. With V trimmed by 5 bases and J by 5 bases, 7 bases remained unmatched. The CDR3 bases are TGTGCCAGCAGCCCCCGGACTAGCGGGAGAAGAGATACGCAGTATTTT. This gives the protein CASSPRTSGRRDTQYF.

Comments on this clone: The germline gene is not matched at one end of the junction; a read error may be the cause. V gene TRBV28 combines with J gene TRBJ2-5; D possibly matches TRBD1 or TRBD2 (5 bases each). The CDR3 runs 12 residues. CDR1 and CDR2 (germline): MDHEN, SYDVKM. CDR3 sequence: CASSPAPGPLHF. CDR3 DNA: TGTGCCAGCAGTCCCGCGCCGGGGCCTCTGCACTTC.

The chain carries TRBV30 and TRBJ1-5; 10 bases line up with TRBD1. CDR1 is GTSNPN, CDR2 SVGIG, per germline (reference sequence). There are 17 residues in the CDR3. V lost 2 bases and J lost 2; bases outside the gene matches: 9. This CDR3 reads CAWSSDRGKRGNQPQHF. The CDR3 region has the DNA TGTGCCTGGAGTTCGGACAGGGGGAAGAGGGGCAATCAGCCCCAGCATTTT.

The gene calls are TRBV29-1 and TRBJ1-1; 9 bases align to TRBD1. This CDR3 has 13 residues. In germline, CDR1 is SQVTM, CDR2 ANQGSEA. V trimming: 4 bases; J trimming: 10 bases; junction bases outside the gene matches: 10. The CDR3 nucleotides read TGCAGCGTTGCTCGGACAGGGGAGGGTAGAGCTTTCTTT. Translation gives CSVARTGEGRAFF.

The chain couples TRBV6-5 to TRBJ2-3, with unresolved D. Germline CDR1 reads MNHEY; CDR2 reads SVGAGI. The V gene lost 2 bases and the J gene lost 3 bases, with 9 bases spanning the gap. The CDR3 spans 14 residues. The chain's CDR3 is CASSYEWATDTQYF. Here the CDR3 DNA reads TGTGCCAGCAGTTACGAGTGGGCGACAGATACGCAGTATTTT.

The chain carries TRBV27 and TRBJ1-2; D possibly corresponds to TRBD1 (6 bases). The CDR3 consists of 15 residues. Per the germline V gene, CDR1 is MNHEY and CDR2 is SMNVEV (reference sequence). V lost 0 bases to trimming and J lost 5 bases, with 13 bases between them. CDR3 sequence (DNA): TGTGCCAGCAGTTTATCGATCGGACAGAGATATGGCTACACCTTC. It is translated as CASSLSIGQRYGYTF.

The chain joins TRBV28 to TRBJ2-3; D is perhaps TRBD2 (6 bases). The V end was cut by 6 bases, the J end by 4 bases, with 17 bases between. CDR1 and CDR2 from the germline V gene are MDHEN and SYDVKM. The CDR3 has 15 residues. The CDR3 loop reads CASRETSNRADTQYF. In nucleotides, the CDR3 is TGTGCCAGCAGGGAGACTAGTAATCGGGCAGATACGCAGTATTTT.

V is TRBV10-3 and J is TRBJ2-1; tentatively, D is TRBD2 (6 bases). Germline CDR1 and CDR2: ENHRY and SYGVKD. V lost 6 bases, J lost 6 bases, and 9 bases lay in between. There are 12 residues in the CDR3. CDR3 loop: CAIRGDFNEQFF. The CDR3 bases are TGTGCCATCAGGGGGGACTTCAATGAGCAGTTCTTC.

V gene TRBV30 combines with J gene TRBJ1-3; 10 nucleotides line up with TRBD1. J lost 4 bases, V lost 4 bases, and 7 bases had no gene match. This CDR3 has 15 residues. Germline CDR1 is GTSNPN and CDR2 is SVGIG (reference sequence). CDR3 sequence reads: CAWNQGTGAGNTIYF. DNA for the CDR3: TGTGCCTGGAACCAAGGGACAGGGGCCGGAAACACCATATATTTT.

V usage is TRBV21-1 and J usage is TRBJ1-5. TRBV21-1 is a pseudogene segment. The CDR3 is 15 residues long. DNA of the CDR3: TGTGCCAGCAGCAAAGCCAAGACGGTAAATCAGCCCCAGCATTTT. It encodes CASSKAKTVNQPQHF.

This rearrangement joins TRBV19 to TRBJ2-1; possible D gene TRBD1, 5 bases. The germline V gene encodes CDR1 LNHDA and CDR2 SQIVND (reference sequence). The CDR3 is 14 residues long. V lost 1 base and J 9 bases, leaving 13 bases between the germline ends. The CDR3 DNA sequence: TGTGCCAGTAGTATAGTGGACCTCCAGGGTGAGCAGTTCTTC. Amino acids: CASSIVDLQGEQFF.

The chain carries TRBV11-2 and TRBJ1-2; tentative D call: TRBD1 (6 bases). The CDR3 sequence is 16 residues long. V was shortened by 6 bases and J by 0 bases, with 17 bases between the two germline ends. CDR1 is SGHAT and CDR2 is FQNNGV in the germline V gene. The CDR3: CASSGTGPPTNYGYTF. The CDR3 bases are TGTGCCAGCAGTGGAACAGGGCCACCAACTAACTATGGCTACACCTTC.